This passage covers 11 T cell receptor beta chains from one sample sequenced in a study of metastatic and nonmetastatic thyroid tumors. TCRdb re-processed the PCR reads through MiXCR. The table records around 70,000 clones, roughly a sixth of them present only once. All patients reached thyroid surgery having received no treatment beforehand. The sequencing sample was made of blood. These TCRs come from a female donor with papillary thyroid cancer or a benign thyroid nodule (not recorded which). Some clones in this sample may be carry-over from other donors' samples.

This clone was detected ten times or more. The chain couples TRBV5-4 to TRBJ2-3; the D is unclear. Per the germline V gene, CDR1 is SGHNT and CDR2 is YYREEE (reference sequence). Trimming pared 1 base from V and 5 bases from J, leaving 20 bases between. CDR3 length: 17 residues. CDR3 DNA sequence: TGTGCCAGCAGCTTGCAGCCCCTGGACGGCGGAAGAGATACGCAGTATTTT. Protein product: CASSLQPLDGGRDTQYF. The complete variable domain, with remaining parts taken from reference TRBV5-4 and TRBJ2-3, reads ETGVTQSPTHLIKTRGQQVTLRCSSQSGHNTVSWYQQALGQGPQFIFQYYREEENGRGNFPPRFSGLQFPNYSSELNVNALELDDSALYLCASSLQPLDGGRDTQYFGPGTRLTVL.

The chain employs TRBV11-2 and TRBJ2-7; no clear D. Germline V CDR1 and CDR2: SGHAT, FQNNGV. Trimming left V 2 bases short and J 5 bases short, with 10 bases between. The CDR3 consists of 13 residues. Here the CDR3 DNA reads TGTGCCAGCAGCTTAAGTAGCATCCACGAGCAGTACTTC. The encoded protein is CASSLSSIHEQYF.

At least ten counts were recorded for this clone. The sample contains more than one DNA sequence encoding this CDR3. The rearrangement uses TRBV10-3 and TRBJ2-7; no clear D. V was trimmed by 3 bases and J by 4 bases, leaving 4 bases between them. In germline, CDR1 is ENHRY, CDR2 SYGVKD. This CDR3 comprises 11 residues. The CDR3 here is CAISDGYEQYF. As DNA, the CDR3 is TGTGCCATCAGTGATGGATACGAGCAGTACTTC.

This clone has at least ten counts. Other DNA variants within this sample encode the same CDR3. The V and J genes are TRBV30 and TRBJ2-5, with TRBD1 matching 8 bases. This CDR3 spans 13 amino acids. Germline V gene data show CDR1 as GTSNPN and CDR2 as SVGIG (reference sequence). V trimming: 3 bases; J trimming: 5 bases; junction bases outside the gene matches: 5. The CDR3 DNA reads as TGTGCCTGGAGCGTTACAGGGGGGGAGACCCAGTACTTC. Protein: CAWSVTGGETQYF.

This clone has at least ten counts. This chain connects TRBV7-8 to TRBJ1-1; TRBD1 might be the D (6 bases). Trimming stripped 6 bases from V and 6 bases from J, with 14 bases between. Germline CDR1 and CDR2: SGHVS and FQNEAQ. The CDR3 sequence is 13 residues long. CDR3 in DNA: TGTGCCAGCAGTTTTAACAGGGATTCTGAAGCTTTCTTT. Its translation is CASSFNRDSEAFF.

This clone was recorded at least ten times. CDR3 in DNA: TGTGCCAGCAGCCAAGAAAGCGGAGGAAACATTCAGTACTTC. This encodes CASSQESGGNIQYF. This chain links TRBV3-1 with TRBJ2-4; TRBD2 is a possible D gene (5 bases). V was shortened by 0 bases and J by 6 bases, with 9 bases between the two germline ends. Germline-derived CDR1 and CDR2 are LGHDT and YNNKEL (reference sequence). The CDR3 spans 14 residues.

This clone was counted at least ten times. The genes are TRBV9 and TRBJ2-1; D ambiguous. V gave up 2 bases and J gave up 9 bases, with 9 bases separating them. The length of the CDR3 is 12 residues. CDR1 SGDLS and CDR2 YYNGEE come from the germline V gene. This CDR3 reads CASSVILGEQFF. CDR3 coding DNA: TGTGCCAGCAGCGTTATACTCGGTGAGCAGTTCTTC.

This clone was detected a few times. This chain links TRBV28 with TRBJ2-1; possibly TRBD1 or TRBD2 for D (6 bases each). Trimming shortened V by 5 bases and J by 4 bases, and 18 bases separated the two germline ends. Germline V gives CDR1 MDHEN, CDR2 SYDVKM. The CDR3 has 16 amino acids. The CDR3 coding sequence is TGTGCCAGCAGTGCTCGGAGGGGGGCGCGTTACAATGAGCAGTTCTTC. Protein: CASSARRGARYNEQFF.

This chain links TRBV6-2 or TRBV6-3 with TRBJ2-7, with D perhaps given as TRBD1 or TRBD2 (5 bases each). Trimming shortened V by 7 bases and J by 13 bases, and 20 bases separated the two germline ends. CDR1 MNHEY and CDR2 SVGEGT come from the germline V gene. This CDR3 comprises 12 residues. DNA for the CDR3: TGTGCCAGCAACCCGGACGGGACCCTATTCTACTTC. It encodes CASNPDGTLFYF.

The chain is built from TRBV20-1 and TRBJ1-2; the D is unclear. V shed 0 bases and J shed 8 bases, with 10 bases lying between them. The CDR3 runs to 12 residues. Germline CDR1 DFQATT, CDR2 SNEGSKA (reference sequence). The chain's CDR3 is CSARDSGSGYTF. CDR3 nucleotides: TGCAGTGCTAGAGATTCGGGAAGCGGCTACACCTTC.

The rearrangement joins TRBV20-1 to TRBJ2-1; D not resolved. From germline, CDR1 is DFQATT and CDR2 SNEGSKA (reference sequence). This CDR3 is built from 10 residues. V was shortened by 4 bases and J by 6 bases, with 4 bases between the two germline ends. The CDR3: CSAISNEQFF. The CDR3, as DNA: TGCAGTGCTATCAGCAATGAGCAGTTCTTC.